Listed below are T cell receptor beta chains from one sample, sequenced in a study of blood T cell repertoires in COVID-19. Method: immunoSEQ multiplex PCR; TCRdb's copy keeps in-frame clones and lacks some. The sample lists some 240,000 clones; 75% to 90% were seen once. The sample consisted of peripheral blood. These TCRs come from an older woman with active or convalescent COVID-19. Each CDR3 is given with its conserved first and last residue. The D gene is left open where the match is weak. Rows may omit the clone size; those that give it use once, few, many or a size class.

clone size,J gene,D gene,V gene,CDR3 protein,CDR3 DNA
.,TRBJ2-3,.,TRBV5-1,CASSYAGTRDTDTQYF,TGCGCCAGCAGCTACGCCGGGACACGGGACACAGATACGCAGTATTTT
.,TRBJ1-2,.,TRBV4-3,CASSPEVGGYGYTF,TGCGCCAGCAGTCCCGAGGTTGGTGGCTATGGCTACACCTTC
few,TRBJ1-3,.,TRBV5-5,CASSRGGSSSGNTIYF,TGTGCCAGCAGCAGGGGAGGGTCCAGCTCTGGAAACACCATATATTTT
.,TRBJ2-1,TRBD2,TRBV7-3,CASSLWTSGWNEQFF,TGTGCCAGCAGCTTATGGACTAGCGGTTGGAATGAGCAGTTCTTC
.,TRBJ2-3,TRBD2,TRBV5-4,CASSLRLAGGDTQYF,TGTGCCAGCAGCTTACGACTAGCCGGGGGAGATACGCAGTATTTT
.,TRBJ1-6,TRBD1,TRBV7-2,CASSYRQGENSPLHF,TGTGCCAGCAGCTACCGACAGGGAGAGAATTCACCCCTCCACTTT
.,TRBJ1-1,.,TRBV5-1,CASSLGGLNTEAFF,TGCGCCAGCAGCTTGGGAGGTCTCAACACTGAAGCTTTCTTT
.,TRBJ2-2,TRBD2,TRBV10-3,CAISESAGRTGELFF,TGTGCCATCAGTGAGTCAGCGGGGCGTACCGGGGAGCTGTTTTTT
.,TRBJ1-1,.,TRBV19,CASSLIRGDTEAFF,TGTGCCAGTAGTCTTATAAGGGGCGACACTGAAGCTTTCTTT
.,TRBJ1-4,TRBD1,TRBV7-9,CASSPQGGNEKLFF,TGTGCCAGCAGCCCGCAGGGGGGTAATGAAAAACTGTTTTTT
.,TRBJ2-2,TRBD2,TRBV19,CASSQLAGHYTGELFF,TGTGCCAGTAGTCAACTAGCGGGGCACTACACCGGGGAGCTGTTTTTT
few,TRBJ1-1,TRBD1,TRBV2,CASTDGTEMNTEAFF,TGTGCCAGCACCGACGGGACAGAAATGAACACTGAAGCTTTCTTT
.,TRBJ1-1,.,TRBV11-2,CASSLGRGQIVFF,TGTGCCAGCAGCTTAGGCAGGGGTCAGATAGTTTTCTTT
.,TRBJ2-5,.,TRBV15,CATSRRVSVLGGTQYF,TGTGCCACCAGCAGACGGGTTAGTGTTCTGGGAGGGACCCAGTACTTC
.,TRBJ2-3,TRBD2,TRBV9,CASSATGGSTDTQYF,TGTGCCAGCAGCGCAACGGGGGGTTCTACAGATACGCAGTATTTT
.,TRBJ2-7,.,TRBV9,CASSPTLRAGEQYF,TGTGCCAGCAGCCCCACGTTGAGGGCCGGCGAGCAGTACTTC
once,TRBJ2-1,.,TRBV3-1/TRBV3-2,CASSPFDNEQFF,TGTGCCAGCAGCCCATTTGACAATGAGCAGTTCTTC
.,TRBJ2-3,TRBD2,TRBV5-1,CASSLGLGGTDTQYF,TGCGCCAGCAGCTTGGGACTCGGGGGGACAGATACGCAGTATTTT
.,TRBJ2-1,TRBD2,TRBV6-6,CASSWGVGLANEQFF,TGTGCCAGCAGTTGGGGGGTTGGACTAGCCAATGAGCAGTTCTTC
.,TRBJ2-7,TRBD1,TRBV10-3,CAISESGQGDPGEQYF,TGTGCCATCAGTGAGTCCGGACAGGGTGACCCCGGCGAGCAGTACTTC
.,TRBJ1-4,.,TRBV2,CASSEGDRLLNEKLFF,TGTGCCAGCAGTGAAGGTGACCGACTGTTGAATGAAAAACTGTTTTTT
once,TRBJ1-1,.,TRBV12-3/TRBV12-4,CASIGVMNTEAFF,TGTGCCAGCATCGGGGTTATGAACACTGAAGCTTTCTTT
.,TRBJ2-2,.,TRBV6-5,CASTPAGGELFF,TGTGCCAGCACCCCGGCAGGCGGGGAGCTGTTTTTT
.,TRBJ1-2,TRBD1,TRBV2,CASGPQGAGNYGYTF,TGTGCCAGCGGGCCCCAGGGGGCCGGGAACTATGGCTACACCTTC
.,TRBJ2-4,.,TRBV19,CASTLTGNIQYF,TGTGCCAGTACCCTAACAGGAAACATTCAGTACTTC
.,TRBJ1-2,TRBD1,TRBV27,CASRASGTGGRGYTF,TGTGCCAGCAGGGCATCCGGGACAGGGGGCAGGGGCTACACCTTC
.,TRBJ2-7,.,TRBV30,CAWSLGLAYEQYF,TGTGCCTGGAGTTTAGGGCTAGCGTACGAGCAGTACTTC
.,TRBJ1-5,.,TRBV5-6,CASSFRGLGQPQHF,TGTGCCAGCAGCTTTCGGGGATTGGGTCAGCCCCAGCATTTT
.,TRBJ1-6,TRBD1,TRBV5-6,CASSSRMGQRNSPLHF,TGTGCCAGCAGCTCCCGAATGGGACAGCGGAATTCACCCCTCCACTTT
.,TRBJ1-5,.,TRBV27,CASSLPNQPQHF,TGTGCCAGCAGTTTACCAAATCAGCCCCAGCATTTT
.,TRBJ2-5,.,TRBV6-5,CASSRTAPGETQYF,TGTGCCAGCAGCCGGACAGCTCCTGGGGAGACCCAGTACTTC
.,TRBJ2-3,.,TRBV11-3,CASSLTRPDTQYF,TGTGCCAGCAGCTTAACTAGACCCGATACGCAGTATTTT
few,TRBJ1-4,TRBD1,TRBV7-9,CASSRGTGVEKLFF,TGTGCCAGCAGCCGCGGGACAGGGGTTGAAAAACTGTTTTTT
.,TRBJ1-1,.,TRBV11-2,CASSFRGTEAFF,TGTGCCAGCAGCTTCAGGGGCACTGAAGCTTTCTTT
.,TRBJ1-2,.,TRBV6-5,CASSAQQGRGYTF,TGTGCCAGCAGCGCTCAACAGGGTCGGGGCTACACCTTC
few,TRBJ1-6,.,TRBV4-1,CASSQAQGAGNSPLHF,TGCGCCAGCAGCCAGGCTCAGGGAGCGGGAAATTCACCCCTCCACTTT
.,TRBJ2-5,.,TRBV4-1,CASSHMGGRETQYF,TGCGCCAGCAGTCACATGGGGGGGCGAGAGACCCAGTACTTC
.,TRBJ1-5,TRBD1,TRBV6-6,CASSHRTGGIGNQPQHF,TGTGCCAGCAGTCACCGGACAGGGGGCATAGGAAATCAGCCCCAGCATTTT
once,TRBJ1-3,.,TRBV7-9,CASSLARASGNTIYF,TGTGCCAGCAGCTTAGCGCGGGCCTCTGGAAACACCATATATTTT
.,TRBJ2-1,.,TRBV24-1,CATSEASGAAHNEQFF,TGTGCCACCAGTGAGGCTTCAGGGGCGGCGCACAATGAGCAGTTCTTC
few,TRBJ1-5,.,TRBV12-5,CASGLVSLGQGSLVDQPQHF,TGTGCTAGTGGTTTGGTATCTTTAGGGCAGGGAAGTTTAGTGGATCAGCCCCAGCATTTT
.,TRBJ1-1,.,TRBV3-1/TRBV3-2,CASSQGGDTEAFF,TGTGCCAGCAGCCAAGGAGGAGACACTGAAGCTTTCTTT